This T cell receptor (beta chain) was recovered during a study of T cell changes during pregnancy in multiple sclerosis. J was trimmed by 12 bases and V by 3 bases; bases with no gene match: 11. The CDR3 runs 15 residues. Germline V lookup: CDR1 LNHDA, CDR2 SQIVND (reference sequence). Method: immunoSEQ multiplex PCR; TCRdb's copy keeps in-frame clones and lacks some. The sample yields some 29,000 clones, around 89% seen once. The sample consisted of CD8+ T cells from peripheral blood mononuclear cells, taken in the third trimester of pregnancy. The sequence was collected from a female donor with multiple sclerosis, enrolled in a pregnancy study. The rearrangement joins TRBV19 to TRBJ2-3, with 11 nucleotides matching TRBD2. The CDR3 protein is CASSIRLAGKGVQYF. The CDR3 DNA is TGTGCCAGTAGTATTCGACTAGCGGGAAAGGGGGTACAGTATTTT.